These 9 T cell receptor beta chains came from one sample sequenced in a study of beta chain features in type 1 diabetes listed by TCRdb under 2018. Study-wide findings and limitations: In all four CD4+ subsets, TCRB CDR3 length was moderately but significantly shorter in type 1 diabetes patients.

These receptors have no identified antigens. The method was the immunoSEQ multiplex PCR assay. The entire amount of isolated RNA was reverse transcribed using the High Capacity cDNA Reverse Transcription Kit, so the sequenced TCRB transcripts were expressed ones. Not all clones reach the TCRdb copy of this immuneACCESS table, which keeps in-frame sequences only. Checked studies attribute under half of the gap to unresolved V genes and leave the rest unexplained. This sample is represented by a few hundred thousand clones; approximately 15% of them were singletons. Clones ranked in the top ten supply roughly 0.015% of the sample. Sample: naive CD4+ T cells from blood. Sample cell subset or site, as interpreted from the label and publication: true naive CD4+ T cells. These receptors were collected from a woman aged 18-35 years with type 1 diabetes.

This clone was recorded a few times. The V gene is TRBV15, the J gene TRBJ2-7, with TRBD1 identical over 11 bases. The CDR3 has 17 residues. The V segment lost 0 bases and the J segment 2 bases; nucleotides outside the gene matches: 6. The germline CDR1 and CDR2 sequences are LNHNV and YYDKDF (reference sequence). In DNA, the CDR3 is TGTGCCACCAGCAGAGATAATGGACAGGGGGCCACCTACGAGCAGTACGTC. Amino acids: CATSRDNGQGATYEQYV.

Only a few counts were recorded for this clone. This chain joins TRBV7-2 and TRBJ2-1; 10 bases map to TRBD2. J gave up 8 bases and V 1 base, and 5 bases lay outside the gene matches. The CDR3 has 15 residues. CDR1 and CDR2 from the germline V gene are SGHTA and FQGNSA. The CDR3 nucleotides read TGTGCCAGCAGCTTAGGTAGCGGGAGGACTGATGAGCAGTTCTTC. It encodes CASSLGSGRTDEQFF.

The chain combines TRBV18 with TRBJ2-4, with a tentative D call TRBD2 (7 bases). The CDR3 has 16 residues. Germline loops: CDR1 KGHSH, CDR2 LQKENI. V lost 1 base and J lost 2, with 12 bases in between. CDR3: CASSPRGGLSKNIQYF. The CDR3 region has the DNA TGTGCCAGCTCACCACGCGGGGGCCTGTCCAAAAACATTCAGTACTTC.

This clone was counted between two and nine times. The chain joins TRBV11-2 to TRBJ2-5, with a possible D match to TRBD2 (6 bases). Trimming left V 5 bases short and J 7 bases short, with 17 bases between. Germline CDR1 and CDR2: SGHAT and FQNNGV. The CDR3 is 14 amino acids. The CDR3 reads CASSLSEGPVTQYF. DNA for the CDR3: TGTGCCAGCAGCCTCTCGGAGGGCCCCGTGACCCAGTACTTC.

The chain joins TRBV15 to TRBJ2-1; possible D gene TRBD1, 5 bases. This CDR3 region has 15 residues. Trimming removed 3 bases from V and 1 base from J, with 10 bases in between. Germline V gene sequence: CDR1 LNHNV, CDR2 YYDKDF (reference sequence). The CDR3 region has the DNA TGTGCCACCAGCAGGATAGGGGCGTCCTACAATGAGCAGTTCTTC. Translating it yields CATSRIGASYNEQFF.

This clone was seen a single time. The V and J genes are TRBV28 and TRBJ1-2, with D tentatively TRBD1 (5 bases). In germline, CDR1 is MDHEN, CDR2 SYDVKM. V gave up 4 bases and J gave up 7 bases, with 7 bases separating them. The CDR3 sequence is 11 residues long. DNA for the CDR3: TGTGCCAGCAGTTCCCAGGGTGGCTACACCTTC. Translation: CASSSQGGYTF.

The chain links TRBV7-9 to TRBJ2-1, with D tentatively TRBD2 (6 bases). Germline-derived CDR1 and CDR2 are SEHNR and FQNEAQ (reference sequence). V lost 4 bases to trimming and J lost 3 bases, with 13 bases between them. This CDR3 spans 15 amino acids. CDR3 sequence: CASSSPSASYNEQFF. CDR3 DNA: TGTGCCAGCAGCTCCCCTAGCGCTAGCTACAATGAGCAGTTCTTC.

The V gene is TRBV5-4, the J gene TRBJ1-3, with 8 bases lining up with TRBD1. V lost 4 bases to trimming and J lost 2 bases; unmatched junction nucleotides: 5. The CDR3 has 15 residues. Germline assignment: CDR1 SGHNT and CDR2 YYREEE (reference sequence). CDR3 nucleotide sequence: TGTGCCAGCAGCCGAGGACAGGGCGCTGGAAACACCATATATTTT. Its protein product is CASSRGQGAGNTIYF. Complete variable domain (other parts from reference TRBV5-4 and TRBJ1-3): ETGVTQSPTHLIKTRGQQVTLRCSSQSGHNTVSWYQQALGQGPQFIFQYYREEENGRGNFPPRFSGLQFPNYSSELNVNALELDDSALYLCASSRGQGAGNTIYFGEGSWLTVV.

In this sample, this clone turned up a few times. This CDR3 is CASSQGHPKRETQYF. The DNA of the CDR3 is TGCGCCAGCAGCCAAGGACACCCAAAACGGGAGACCCAGTACTTC. The V and J genes are TRBV4-3 and TRBJ2-5; D gene ambiguous. With 1 base removed from V and 5 bases from J, the gap between germline ends came to 14 bases. The CDR3 has 15 amino acids. Germline V gives CDR1 LGHNA, CDR2 YSLEER.